These T cell receptor beta chains were read from a single sample in a study of T cell responses to AZD1222 COVID-19 vaccine. Sequencing used immunoSEQ multiplex PCR; TCRdb keeps in-frame clones, though not all of them. The table has about 220,000 clones, about 93% seen once. The sample was peripheral blood, taken on day 0 of MenACWY control vaccination. All receptors come from an adult in good health. Both conserved end residues are trimmed from each CDR3.

v_call	cdr3_aa
TRBV7-2	ASSPVGSSNTEAF
TRBV5-6	ASSLVGTSVYEQY
TRBV2	ASSFLAGGSIGELF
TRBV7-2	ASSPGAGDTEAF
TRBV6-5	ASSYDRDYGYT
TRBV7-2	ASSSDSGGGPPLH
TRBV19	ASSSLGSNQPQH
TRBV28	ASSLGGGTVFTQPQH
TRBV28	ASSTGGYTEAF
TRBV18	ASSPSIPDRGLYRRELF
TRBV7-2	ASSLPGRNTIY
TRBV7-9	ASSPGRDGNTIY
TRBV19	ASSIPGSTEAF
TRBV7-6	ASSPVTAIGEKLF
TRBV11-2	ASSPESGSEQY
TRBV11-2	ASSLELAGGLETQY
TRBV4-3	ASSLRGTGLQPQH
TRBV5-4	ASSTGTGGNNSPLH
TRBV7-2	ASSLVSGNTEAF
TRBV5-4	ASSLQGINQPQH
TRBV28	ASHSFSGVREQF
TRBV4-2	ASSLGAMGGWETQY
TRBV3-1/TRBV3-2	ASSPTYQSREQF
TRBV30	ALTSGVNTGELF
TRBV18	ASSATMGSPH
TRBV3-1/TRBV3-2	ASSQDGGFSGNTIY
TRBV7-8	ASSLGQYRETQY
TRBV7-8	ASSLRRDTEAF
TRBV6-5	ASSYSPQGSGNTIY
TRBV11-2	ASSQNRGSNEKLF
TRBV19	ASSMGPGQSYNEQF
TRBV29-1	SVTLQGADTEAF
TRBV19	ASSIGRILSGNTIY
TRBV30	AWSSVPMNTEAF
TRBV4-2	ASSQDPGSGGEDTQY
TRBV6-1	ASSDRAPGGETQY
TRBV3-1/TRBV3-2	ASSHKEGTYGYT
TRBV3-1/TRBV3-2	ASGGTGNYGYT
TRBV5-1	ASSFNPGGGTEAF
TRBV5-5	ASTWGLGQGNQPQH
TRBV6-5	ASSYSIVNTEAF
TRBV6-6	ASGGTVQETQY
TRBV30	AWRPERGRGNQPQH
TRBV30	AWSVGGSYGYT
TRBV6-5	ASSSGGNSPLH
TRBV30	AWSRTATNEKLF
TRBV6-5	ATRGRGRGETQY
TRBV5-6	ASRPPVTYGYT
TRBV18	ASSPLAQGPF